This T cell receptor (beta chain) was observed in a study of cytomegalovirus exposure and HLA in healthy donors. The study, taken as a whole, reports: Earlier analysis found most TCR beta V segments productive about 87% or about 30% of the time. The authors later linked a missense DCLRE1C variant to TCR beta V- and J-gene trimming.

PCR used 60 Vbeta primers and 13 Jbeta primers. The table came from immunoSEQ multiplex PCR; TCRdb's copy has only in-frame clones and leaves some out. The sample lists some 71,000 clones, 60% to 85% occurring once. In its sample, this clone was seen a few times. The antigen is undetermined. Germline V gene data show CDR1 as WSHSY and CDR2 as SAAADI. V was clipped by 8 bases and J by 5 bases; unmatched bases: 2. The length of the CDR3 is 12 residues. V is TRBV10-2 and J is TRBJ1-1; TRBD1 agrees at 10 bases. The receptor was isolated from a man aged 18 to 35 in good health and CMV-seronegative. The sample was PBMCs. The CDR3 DNA reads as TGCGCCAGCGGACAGGGGGGGACTGAAGCTTTCTTT. Translated, it gives CASGQGGTEAFF.